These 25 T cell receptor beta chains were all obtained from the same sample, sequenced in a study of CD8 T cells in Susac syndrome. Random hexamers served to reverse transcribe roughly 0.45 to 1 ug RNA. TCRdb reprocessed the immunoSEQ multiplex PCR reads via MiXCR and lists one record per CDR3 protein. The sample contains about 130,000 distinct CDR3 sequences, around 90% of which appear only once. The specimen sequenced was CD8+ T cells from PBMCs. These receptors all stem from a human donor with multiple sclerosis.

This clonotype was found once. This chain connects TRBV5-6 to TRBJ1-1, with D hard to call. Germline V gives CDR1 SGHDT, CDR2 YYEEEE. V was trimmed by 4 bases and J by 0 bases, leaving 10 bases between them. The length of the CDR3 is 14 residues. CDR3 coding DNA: TGTGCCAGCAGCCGCATCTTTGTGAACACTGAAGCTTTCTTT. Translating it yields CASSRIFVNTEAFF.

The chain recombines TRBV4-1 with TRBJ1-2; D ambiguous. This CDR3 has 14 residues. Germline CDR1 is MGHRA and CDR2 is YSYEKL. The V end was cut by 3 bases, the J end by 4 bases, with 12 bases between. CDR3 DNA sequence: TGCGCCAGCAGCCAGGGTCGTTGGTCCTATGGCTACACCTTC. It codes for CASSQGRWSYGYTF.

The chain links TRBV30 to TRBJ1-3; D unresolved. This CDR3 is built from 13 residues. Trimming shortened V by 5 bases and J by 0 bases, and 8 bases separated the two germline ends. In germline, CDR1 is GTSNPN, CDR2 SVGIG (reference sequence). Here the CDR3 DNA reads TGTGCCTGGGACTCTGGCTCTGGAAACACCATATATTTT. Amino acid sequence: CAWDSGSGNTIYF.

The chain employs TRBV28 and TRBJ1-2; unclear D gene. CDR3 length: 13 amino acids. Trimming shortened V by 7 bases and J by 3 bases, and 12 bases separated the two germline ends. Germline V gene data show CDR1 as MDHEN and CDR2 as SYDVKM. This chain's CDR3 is CASTSTHYYGYTF. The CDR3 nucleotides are TGTGCCAGCACCAGTACCCACTACTATGGCTACACCTTC.

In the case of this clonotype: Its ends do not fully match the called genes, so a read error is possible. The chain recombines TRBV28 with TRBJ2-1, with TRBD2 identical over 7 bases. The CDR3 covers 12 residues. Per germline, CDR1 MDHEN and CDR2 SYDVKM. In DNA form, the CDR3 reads TGTGCCACCGGGGGGAGCGGGCTAGGGTCAGGCTTC. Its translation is CATGGSGLGSGF.

The CDR3, as DNA: TGCGCCAGCAGCCTGGGCGGCCTTGGGGTCTACGAGCAGTACTTC. As protein: CASSLGGLGVYEQYF. The chain couples TRBV5-1 to TRBJ2-7; no reliable D call. Trimming took 4 bases from V and 3 from J, leaving 17 bases between them. The CDR3 is 15 residues long. The germline V gene encodes CDR1 SGHRS and CDR2 YFSETQ.

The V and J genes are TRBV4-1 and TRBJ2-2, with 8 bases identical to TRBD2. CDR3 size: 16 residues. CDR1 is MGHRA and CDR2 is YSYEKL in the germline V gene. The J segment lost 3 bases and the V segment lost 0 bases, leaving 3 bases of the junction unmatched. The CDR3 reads CASSQEPSGYTGELFF. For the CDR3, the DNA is TGCGCCAGCAGCCAAGAACCTAGCGGGTACACCGGGGAGCTGTTTTTT.

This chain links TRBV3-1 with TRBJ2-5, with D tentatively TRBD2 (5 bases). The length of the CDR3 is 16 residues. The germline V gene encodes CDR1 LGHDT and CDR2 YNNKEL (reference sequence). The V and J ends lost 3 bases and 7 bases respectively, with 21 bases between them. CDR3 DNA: TGTGCCAGCAGCCATACCCAGCGGTTGGTTGATGGGACCCAGTACTTC. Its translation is CASSHTQRLVDGTQYF.

CDR3 amino acids: CASSSGTGFATNEKLFF. As DNA, the CDR3 is TGTGCCAGCAGCTCCGGGACAGGATTTGCAACTAATGAAAAACTGTTTTTT. The V and J genes are TRBV5-4 and TRBJ1-4; TRBD1 matches at 8 bases. J lost 0 bases, V lost 3 bases, and 7 bases had no gene match. Germline V gene lookup returns CDR1 SGHNT and CDR2 YYREEE (reference sequence). The CDR3 contains 17 residues. Drawing the rest from reference TRBV5-4 and TRBJ1-4, the complete variable domain is ETGVTQSPTHLIKTRGQQVTLRCSSQSGHNTVSWYQQALGQGPQFIFQYYREEENGRGNFPPRFSGLQFPNYSSELNVNALELDDSALYLCASSSGTGFATNEKLFFGSGTQLSVL.

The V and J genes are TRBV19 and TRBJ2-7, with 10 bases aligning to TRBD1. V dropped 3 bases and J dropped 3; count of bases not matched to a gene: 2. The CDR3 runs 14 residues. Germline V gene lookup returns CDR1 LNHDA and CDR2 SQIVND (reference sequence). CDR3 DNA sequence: TGTGCCAGTAGTATGACAGGGGGCATCTACGAGCAGTACTTC. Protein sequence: CASSMTGGIYEQYF.

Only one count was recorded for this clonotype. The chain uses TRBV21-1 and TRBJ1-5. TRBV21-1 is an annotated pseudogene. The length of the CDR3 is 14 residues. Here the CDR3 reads CASSKDPRNQPQHF. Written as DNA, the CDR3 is TGTGCCAGCAGCAAAGACCCGCGCAATCAGCCCCAGCATTTT.

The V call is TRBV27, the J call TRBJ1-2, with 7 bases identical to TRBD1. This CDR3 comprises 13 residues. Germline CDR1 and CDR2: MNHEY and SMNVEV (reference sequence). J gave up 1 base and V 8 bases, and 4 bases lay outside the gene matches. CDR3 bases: TGTGCCAGCGGGACAGAGTATAACTATGGCTACACCTTC. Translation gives CASGTEYNYGYTF.

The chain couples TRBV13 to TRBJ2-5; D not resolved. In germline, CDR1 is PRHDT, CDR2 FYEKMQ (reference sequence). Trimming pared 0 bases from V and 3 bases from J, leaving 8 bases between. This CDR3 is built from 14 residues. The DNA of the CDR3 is TGTGCCAGCAGCTTAGGCTATCTAGAAGAGACCCAGTACTTC. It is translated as CASSLGYLEETQYF. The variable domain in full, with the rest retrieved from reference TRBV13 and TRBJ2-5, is AAGVIQSPRHLIKEKRETATLKCYPIPRHDTVYWYQQGPGQDPQFLISFYEKMQSDKGSIPDRFSAQQFSDYHSELNMSSLELGDSALYFCASSLGYLEETQYFGPGTRLLVL.

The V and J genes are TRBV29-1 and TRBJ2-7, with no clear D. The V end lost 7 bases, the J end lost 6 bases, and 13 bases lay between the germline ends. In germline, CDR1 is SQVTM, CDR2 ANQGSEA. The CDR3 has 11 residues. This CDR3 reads CSAAILGEQYF. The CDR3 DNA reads TGCAGCGCGGCAATCCTGGGCGAGCAGTACTTC.

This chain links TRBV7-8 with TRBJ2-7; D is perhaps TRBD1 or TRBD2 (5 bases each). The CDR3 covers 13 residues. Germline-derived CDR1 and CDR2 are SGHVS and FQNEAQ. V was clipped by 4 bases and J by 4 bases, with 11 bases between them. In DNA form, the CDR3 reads TGTGCCAGCAGCTCGTCAGGGAGATACGAGCAGTACTTC. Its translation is CASSSSGRYEQYF.

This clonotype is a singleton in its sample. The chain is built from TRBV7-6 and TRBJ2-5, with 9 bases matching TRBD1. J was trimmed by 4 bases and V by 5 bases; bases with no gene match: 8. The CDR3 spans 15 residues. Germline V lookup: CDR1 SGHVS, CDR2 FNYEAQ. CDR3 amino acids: CASSKSGQGGETQYF. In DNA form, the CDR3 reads TGTGCCAGCAGCAAATCGGGACAGGGTGGAGAGACCCAGTACTTC.

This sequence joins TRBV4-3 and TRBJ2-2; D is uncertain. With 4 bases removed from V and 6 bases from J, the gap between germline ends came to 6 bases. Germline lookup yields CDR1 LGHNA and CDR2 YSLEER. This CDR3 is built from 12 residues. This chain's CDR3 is CASSPAAGELFF. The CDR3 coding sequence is TGCGCCAGCAGCCCGGCGGCCGGGGAGCTGTTTTTT.

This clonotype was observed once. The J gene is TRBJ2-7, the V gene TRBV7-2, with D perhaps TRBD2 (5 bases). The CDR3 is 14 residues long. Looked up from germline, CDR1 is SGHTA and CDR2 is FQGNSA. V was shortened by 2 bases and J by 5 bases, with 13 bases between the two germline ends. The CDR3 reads CASSLLRVADEQYF. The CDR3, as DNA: TGTGCCAGCAGCTTATTGAGGGTCGCGGACGAGCAGTACTTC.

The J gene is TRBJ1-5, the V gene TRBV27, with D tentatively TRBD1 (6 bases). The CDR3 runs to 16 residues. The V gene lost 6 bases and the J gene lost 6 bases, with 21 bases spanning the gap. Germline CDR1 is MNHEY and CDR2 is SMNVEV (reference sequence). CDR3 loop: CASRANRDGWGQPQHF. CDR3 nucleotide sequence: TGTGCCAGCAGAGCAAACAGGGACGGATGGGGTCAGCCCCAGCATTTT.

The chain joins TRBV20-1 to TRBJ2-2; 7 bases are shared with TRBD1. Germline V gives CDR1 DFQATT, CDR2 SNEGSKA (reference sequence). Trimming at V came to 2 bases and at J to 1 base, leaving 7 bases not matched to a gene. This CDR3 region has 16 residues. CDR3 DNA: TGCAGTGCTAGAACCCCCGACAGGGTGAACACCGGGGAGCTGTTTTTT. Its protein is CSARTPDRVNTGELFF.

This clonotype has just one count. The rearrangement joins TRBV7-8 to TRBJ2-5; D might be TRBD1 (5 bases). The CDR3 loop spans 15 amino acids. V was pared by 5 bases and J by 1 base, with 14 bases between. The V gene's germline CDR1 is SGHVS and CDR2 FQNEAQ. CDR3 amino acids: CASSPGYGAQETQYF. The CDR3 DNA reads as TGTGCCAGCAGCCCCGGTTATGGGGCCCAAGAGACCCAGTACTTC.

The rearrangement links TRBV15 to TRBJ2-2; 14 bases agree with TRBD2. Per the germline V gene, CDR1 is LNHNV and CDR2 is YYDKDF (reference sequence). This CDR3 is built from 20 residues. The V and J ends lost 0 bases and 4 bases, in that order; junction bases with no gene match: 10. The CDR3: CATSRDIGTSGRGTTGELFF. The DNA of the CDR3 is TGTGCCACCAGCAGAGATATCGGGACTAGCGGGAGAGGGACCACCGGGGAGCTGTTTTTT.

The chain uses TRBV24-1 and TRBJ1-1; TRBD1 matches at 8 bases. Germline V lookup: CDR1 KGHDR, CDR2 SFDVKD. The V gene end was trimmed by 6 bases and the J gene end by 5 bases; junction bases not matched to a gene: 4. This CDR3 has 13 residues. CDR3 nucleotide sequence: TGTGCCACCAGTCGGACAGGGCGGACTGAAGCTTTCTTT. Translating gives CATSRTGRTEAFF.

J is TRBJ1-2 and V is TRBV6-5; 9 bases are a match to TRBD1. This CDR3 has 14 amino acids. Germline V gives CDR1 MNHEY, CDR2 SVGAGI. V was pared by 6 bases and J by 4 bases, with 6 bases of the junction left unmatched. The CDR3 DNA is TGTGCCAGCAGCCCTACAGGGGGCTTCTATGGCTACACCTTC. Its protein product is CASSPTGGFYGYTF.

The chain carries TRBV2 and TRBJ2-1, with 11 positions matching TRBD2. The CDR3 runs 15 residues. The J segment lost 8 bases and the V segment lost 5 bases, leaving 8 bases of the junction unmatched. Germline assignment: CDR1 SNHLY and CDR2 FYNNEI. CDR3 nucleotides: TGTGCCAGCAGTTTTAGCGGGAGGGTGCTTGATGAGCAGTTCTTC. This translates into CASSFSGRVLDEQFF.